This TCR beta chain was sequenced during a study of shared clonotypes between healthy human individuals. Findings and caveats of the study: Sequencing depth was expected to affect clonotype sharing among donors.

Germline-derived CDR1 and CDR2 are MNHEY and SVGAGI. V shed 6 bases and J shed 5 bases, with 16 bases lying between them. The CDR3 runs to 14 residues. Here immunoSEQ multiplex PCR was the method, and the copy in TCRdb shows in-frame clones only, minus some. Of roughly 2,300,000 clones listed, about 90% are singletons. Concerning this clone itself: What it binds is unknown.

The receptor was derived from a man aged 18-30 years in good health. Some clones in this sample may be carry-over from other donors' samples. The chain joins TRBV6-5 to TRBJ2-5; D is unresolved. Sequencing was carried out using naive CD4+ T cells from PBMCs. Subset of the sample: CD45RA+ positively selected. In nucleotides, the CDR3 is TGTGCCAGCAGATCCGCCAAGGGTGGGGAGACCCAGTACTTC. Translated: CASRSAKGGETQYF.